This T cell receptor beta chain was identified during a study of molecular identifiers for immune sequencing clone quantification (dated by TCRdb to 2017 to 2018). About the full investigation: For a replicate experiment, RNA from roughly 20,000 or 100,000 naive CD8 T cells was divided into five aliquots, and four of the five aliquots were sequenced. CD8 T cells were used in a methods study to benchmark molecular-identifier clustering-based TCR repertoire sequencing (MIDCIRS) and TCR RNA copy counting.

This clonotype was counted many times. What antigen it recognizes has not been identified. No base quality information exists; no much larger clone differs at one position. The CDR3 starts with the cysteine, ends with the phenylalanine, and has 16 residues. CDR3 DNA is the only sequence kept; it has 48 bases, read in frame from the first base. The germline V gene gives CDR1 as LGHNA and CDR2 as YSLEER. V drops 0 bases and J drops 8 bases, leaving 16 bases in between. The library was built by means of PCR. TCRdb lists the instrument as Illumina HiSeq 4000. Preparation of bulk TCR libraries followed a previously described approach, with the TCR primers listed in Table S5. The Qiagen AllPrep DNA/RNA kit was used to purify total RNA. Before analysis, reads from multiple sequencing runs of one library were combined. The authors processed their data as follows. Reads were retained only if the reads had an exact TCR constant sequence, and the retained reads were trimmed to 150 nt and grouped according to their 12-nt molecular barcodes. Reads within each barcode group were sub-clustered using a 15% Levenshtein threshold, and quality-weighted consensus sequences were constructed for each RNA molecule. Non-functional sequences were removed, as were lower-count sequences one edit away from another. Barcode sub-clusters with fewer than 20% of the maximum read count were removed, based on fitting two negative binomial distributions. The raw public data were reprocessed by TCRdb itself: fastp quality trimming at Q25, MiXCR clonotype calling, in-frame beta chains only. Rows are combined by CDR3 protein, so each entry shows the most common genes and DNA. TCRdb's processing, not the authors', yielded these V and J calls. This sample lists just over 35,000 distinct CDR3 sequences; approximately 19% were detected once. Under 1.4% of the sample comes from the top ten.

Libraries of naive CD8 T cells were generated from roughly 21,000 to 960,000 sorted cells, with 10%, 30% or 50% of the purified RNA used. Naive CD8 T cells were FACS-sorted as CD8+CD4-CCR7+CD45RA+ on a BD FACSAria II into RLT Plus buffer. Detection sensitivity was tested by spiking Jurkat RNA equal to roughly 9 TCR copies' worth into samples containing 20,000-1,000,000 naive CD8 T cells. Enrichment of CD8 T cells was performed with RosetteSep CD8+ T Cell Enrichment Cocktail and Ficoll-Paque, after which ACK red cell lysis was carried out. Study-level results and caveats: Highly expanded clone sizes could be underestimated if identical TCR molecules share a barcode. A single cell's worth of spiked-in Jurkat TCR RNA was reported detectable even among one million naive CD8 T cells. When barcode sub-clustering was omitted, TCR diversity was inflated by chimeric consensus sequences, with chimeras reaching as high as 47%. Modeling indicated roughly 3.3 TCR RNA copies recovered per cell, compared with 9 to 10 by digital PCR, which implies a capture efficiency of 25% to 35%. The naive libraries included spiked-in Jurkat TCR RNA (fewer than eleven copies' worth), and this Jurkat TCR RNA is not part of the donor repertoire. In CMV-specific effector cells, over 97% of molecules were held by clones above 20 RNA copies, whereas under 1% of molecules were held by such clones in naive cells.

The receptor comes from a human donor in good health. Some libraries in this study had Jurkat cell RNA spiked in. The chain uses TRBV4-3 and TRBJ1-4, and perhaps TRBD1 as D gene, on 5 matching bases. The sequenced material came from naive CD8+ T cells from blood, with Jurkat cell RNA spiked in. The sample's cell subset or site label, in plain terms: FACS-sorted CD8+CD4-CCR7+CD45RA+ naive T cells. CDR3 sequence: CASSQDVRGEGEKLFF. The DNA sequence is TGCGCCAGCAGCCAAGATGTACGGGGGGAGGGAGAAAAACTGTTTTTT.